Listed here are 19 T cell receptor beta chains from one sample, sequenced in a study of human T cells and chemical hapten exposure (dated by TCRdb to the early 2020s). The time point tag for this specimen amounts to: patch test 1, 2 weeks after DPC sensitization. The sample's treatment or condition, from its label and the paper: therapeutic diphenylcyclopropenone sensitization with weekly scalp DPC. Libraries were prepared through RACE. TCRdb lists the instrument as NextSeq 500. TCRdb reanalyzed the raw reads on its own, using fastp at Q25 for trimming and MiXCR for clone calling, and kept in-frame beta chains. Entries are consolidated by CDR3 protein sequence, retaining the most common genes and DNA. A total of a few hundred thousand distinct CDR3 sequences appear in this sample, 4% to 5.5% of them only once. 2% to 2.5% of the sample is in the top ten clones. Sample: whole blood, taken in connection with sensitization to the hapten diphenylcyclopropenone (DPC). These receptors were obtained from a woman between 50 and 59 years old with alopecia areata. Some clones in this sample may be carry-over from other donors' samples.

This clonotype has just a few counts. The chain recombines TRBV6-5 with TRBJ1-5, with D possibly TRBD1 on 5 matching bases. V was clipped by 6 bases and J by 0 bases, with 12 bases between them. In germline, CDR1 is MNHEY, CDR2 SVGAGI. CDR3 length equals 15 residues. CDR3 nucleotides: TGTGCCAGCAGAGAAGACAGCCATAGCAATCAGCCCCAGCATTTT. Translated: CASREDSHSNQPQHF.

This chain uses TRBV7-9 with TRBJ1-1, with D uncertain. Trimming left V 0 bases short and J 1 base short, with 9 bases between. Germline values: CDR1 SEHNR, CDR2 FQNEAQ (reference sequence). CDR3 length: 15 amino acids. The DNA of the CDR3 is TGTGCCAGCAGCTTAGCCCGGAGATCGAACACTGAAGCTTTCTTT. Translated, it gives CASSLARRSNTEAFF. The full variable domain, rest sourced from reference TRBV7-9 and TRBJ1-1, is DTGVSQNPRHKITKRGQNVTFRCDPISEHNRLYWYRQTLGQGPEFLTYFQNEAQLEKSRLLSDRFSAERPKGSFSTLEIQRTEQGDSAMYLCASSLARRSNTEAFFGQGTRLTVV.

The V gene is TRBV4-1, the J gene TRBJ1-2; 9 positions match TRBD1. The CDR3 runs 14 residues. The V and J ends lost 2 bases and 5 bases, in that order; junction bases with no gene match: 3. Germline CDR1 and CDR2: MGHRA and YSYEKL. The CDR3 DNA is TGCGCCAGCAGCCAACAAGGGACAGGGTATGGCTACACCTTC. It codes for CASSQQGTGYGYTF.

This clonotype was observed at least ten times. V usage is TRBV12-3 or TRBV12-4 and J usage is TRBJ2-1; 8 nucleotides agree with TRBD1. The CDR3 length is 14 residues. After removal of 9 bases from V and 9 bases from J, the junction contained 13 bases not matched to a gene. CDR3 residues: CASIISGGSGEQFF. The CDR3 nucleotides are TGTGCCAGTATAATCTCAGGGGGCTCGGGTGAGCAGTTCTTC.

This chain connects TRBV5-6 to TRBJ2-3, with D unclear. V was clipped by 2 bases and J by 5 bases, with 9 bases between them. Germline CDR1 SGHDT, CDR2 YYEEEE. This CDR3 contains 13 residues. DNA of the CDR3: TGTGCCAGCAGCTTAAGCCCTGGAGATACGCAGTATTTT. Translating gives CASSLSPGDTQYF.

This chain links TRBV5-1 with TRBJ2-1; D ambiguous. Trimming took off 5 bases at V and 9 bases at J, with 9 bases between the two ends. The CDR3 has 11 residues. Per germline, CDR1 SGHRS and CDR2 YFSETQ. CDR3 residues: CASRDGVEQFF. DNA of the CDR3: TGCGCCAGCAGAGATGGGGTTGAGCAGTTCTTC.

This clonotype came up many times. V gene TRBV6-1 combines with J gene TRBJ2-3; tentative D call: TRBD2 (6 bases). Germline V CDR1 and CDR2: MNHNS, SASEGT. The germline V and J ends were trimmed by 3 bases and 0 bases, with 10 bases remaining between them. The CDR3 has 15 amino acids. In nucleotides, the CDR3 is TGTGCCAGCAGTGAGAGGAGGGTTAGCACAGATACGCAGTATTTT. As protein: CASSERRVSTDTQYF.

This clonotype was recorded a few times. The rearrangement links TRBV9 to TRBJ2-1; 7 bases align to TRBD1. The V segment lost 6 bases and the J segment 8 bases; nucleotides outside the gene matches: 14. The CDR3 runs 15 residues. Germline CDR1 reads SGDLS; CDR2 reads YYNGEE. CDR3 amino acids: CASTPGTAFSDEQFF. The CDR3 nucleotides are TGTGCCAGCACGCCTGGGACAGCCTTCAGCGATGAGCAGTTCTTC.

The table lists this clonotype with many counts. V usage is TRBV18 and J usage is TRBJ2-7; D perhaps matches TRBD2 (7 bases). Between the trimmed V and J ends, which lost 2 bases and 7 bases, there was a span of 12 bases. The length of the CDR3 is 13 residues. Germline assignment: CDR1 KGHSH and CDR2 LQKENI. CDR3 in DNA: TGTGCCAGCTCACCAGAACAGGGAGGGGAGCAGTACTTC. It specifies CASSPEQGGEQYF.

V gene TRBV19 combines with J gene TRBJ1-5, with a possible D match to TRBD1 (5 bases). CDR1 LNHDA and CDR2 SQIVND come from the germline V gene (reference sequence). Trimming left V 4 bases short and J 6 bases short, with 13 bases between. The CDR3 is 14 amino acids. CDR3 coding DNA: TGTGCCAGTAGTACCCCAGGCAGGGCTCAGCCCCAGCATTTT. This sequence encodes CASSTPGRAQPQHF.

This clonotype was seen at least ten times. V usage is TRBV29-1 and J usage is TRBJ1-2; no clear D gene. The CDR3 extends over 13 amino acids. CDR1 is SQVTM, CDR2 ANQGSEA, per germline. Trimming stripped 0 bases from V and 4 bases from J, with 9 bases between. The CDR3 reads CSVEDGMTYGYTF. The CDR3 region has the DNA TGCAGCGTTGAAGATGGGATGACCTATGGCTACACCTTC.

At least ten counts were recorded for this clonotype. The chain carries TRBV6-2 or TRBV6-3 and TRBJ2-4; 11 bases match TRBD2. Per the germline V gene, CDR1 is MNHEY and CDR2 is SVGEGT. V lost 2 bases, J lost 7 bases, and 16 bases stayed unmatched. The CDR3 length is 19 residues. This chain's CDR3 is CASSYARSGRASGPNIQYF. DNA for the CDR3: TGTGCCAGCAGTTACGCCCGTAGCGGGAGGGCCTCAGGTCCGAACATTCAGTACTTC.

This clonotype was observed at least ten times. The J gene is TRBJ2-7, the V gene TRBV6-2 or TRBV6-3; 8 bases line up with TRBD2. CDR3 length equals 15 residues. Trimming took 2 bases from V and 7 from J; bases not matched to a gene: 10. In germline, CDR1 is MNHEY, CDR2 SVGEGT. CDR3 nucleotides: TGTGCCAGCAGTTACGGACCCGGAGCGGGAGTGGAGCAGTACTTC. Amino acids: CASSYGPGAGVEQYF.

The table lists this clonotype with many counts. The V gene is TRBV28, the J gene TRBJ2-1; D not certain. This CDR3 spans 12 amino acids. V lost 5 bases to trimming and J lost 6 bases, with 8 bases between them. Germline lookup yields CDR1 MDHEN and CDR2 SYDVKM. The CDR3 DNA is TGTGCCAGCAGTCCAACCTTCAATGAGCAGTTCTTC. Translating it yields CASSPTFNEQFF.

Ten or more counts support this clonotype. This CDR3 reads CASSIRDAGGGTEAFF. The DNA of the CDR3 is TGTGCCAGCAGCATCCGGGACGCCGGAGGGGGGACTGAAGCTTTCTTT. This rearrangement joins TRBV7-9 to TRBJ1-1; weak D call: TRBD1 (6 bases). V was cut by 5 bases and J by 5 bases, with 21 bases left in between. CDR3 size: 16 residues. Germline loops: CDR1 SEHNR, CDR2 FQNEAQ (reference sequence).

The V and J genes are TRBV7-2 and TRBJ2-3; D unclear. Germline V gene lookup returns CDR1 SGHTA and CDR2 FQGNSA. There are 13 residues in the CDR3. V dropped 8 bases and J dropped 1 base, with 10 bases sitting between them. This CDR3 is CASRSSGTDTQYF. The DNA for the CDR3 is TGTGCCAGCCGATCCAGCGGCACAGATACGCAGTATTTT.

The J gene is TRBJ1-3, the V gene TRBV12-3 or TRBV12-4; no definite D call. With 1 base removed from V and 2 bases from J, the gap between germline ends came to 6 bases. CDR3 length equals 14 residues. CDR3 sequence reads: CASSLGTPGNTIYF. The CDR3 DNA follows: TGTGCCAGCAGTTTAGGAACCCCTGGAAACACCATATATTTT.

The chain links TRBV29-1 to TRBJ2-3; a possible D gene is TRBD1 (5 bases). The CDR3 runs 14 residues. Germline loops: CDR1 SQVTM, CDR2 ANQGSEA. V was pared by 0 bases and J by 1 base, with 8 bases between. In DNA, the CDR3 is TGCAGCGTTGAAGATGCCAGGGGCACAGATACGCAGTATTTT. It is translated as CSVEDARGTDTQYF.

This clonotype has just a few counts. The chain uses TRBV5-1 and TRBJ2-5; TRBD2 aligns across 9 bases. Germline CDR1 reads SGHRS; CDR2 reads YFSETQ. This CDR3 spans 15 amino acids. Trimming took 2 bases from V and 3 from J; bases not matched to a gene: 5. CDR3 nucleotide sequence: TGCGCCAGCAGCTTAGGGACTAGCAGGGAAGAGACCCAGTACTTC. It encodes CASSLGTSREETQYF. The full variable domain, its missing parts supplied by reference TRBV5-1 and TRBJ2-5, is KAGVTQTPRYLIKTRGQQVTLSCSPISGHRSVSWYQQTPGQGLQFLFEYFSETQRNKGNFPGRFSGRQFSNSRSEMNVSTLELGDSALYLCASSLGTSREETQYFGPGTRLLVL.